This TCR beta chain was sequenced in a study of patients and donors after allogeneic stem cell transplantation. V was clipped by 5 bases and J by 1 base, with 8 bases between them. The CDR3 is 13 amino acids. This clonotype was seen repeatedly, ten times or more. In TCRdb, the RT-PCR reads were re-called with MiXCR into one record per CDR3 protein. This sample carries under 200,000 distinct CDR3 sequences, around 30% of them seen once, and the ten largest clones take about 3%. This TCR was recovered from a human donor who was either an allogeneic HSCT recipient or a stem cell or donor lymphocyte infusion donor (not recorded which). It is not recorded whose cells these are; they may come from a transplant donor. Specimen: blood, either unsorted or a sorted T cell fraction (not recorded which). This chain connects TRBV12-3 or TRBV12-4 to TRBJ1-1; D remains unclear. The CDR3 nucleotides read TGTGCCAGCAGTCTGAGCCCGAACACTGAAGCTTTCTTT. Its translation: CASSLSPNTEAFF.